This T cell receptor beta chain was profiled in a study of OX40 agonist ivuxolimab in advanced cancers. For the study at large: Three individuals attained partial responses, comprising one hepatocellular carcinoma case and two cutaneous melanoma cases.

The protocol was immunoSEQ multiplex PCR, while the TCRdb copy is restricted to in-frame clones and leaves out a portion. The sample gives about 21,000 clones, more than 75% of which show up once; about a tenth is in the top ten. This sequence originates from an adult with an advanced solid tumor such as melanoma, head and neck, liver or kidney cancer. Material: CD4+ or CD8+ T cells sorted from blood, obtained in a trial of the OX40 agonist ivuxolimab.

CDR3 in amino acids: CASSEISSTEAFF. The CDR3 nucleotides read TGTGCCAGCAGTGAAATTTCGTCCACTGAAGCTTTCTTT. The chain couples TRBV6-1 to TRBJ1-1; D is undetermined. This CDR3 is 13 amino acids long. The V end was cut by 2 bases, the J end by 4 bases, with 8 bases between. Germline CDR1 is MNHNS and CDR2 is SASEGT.